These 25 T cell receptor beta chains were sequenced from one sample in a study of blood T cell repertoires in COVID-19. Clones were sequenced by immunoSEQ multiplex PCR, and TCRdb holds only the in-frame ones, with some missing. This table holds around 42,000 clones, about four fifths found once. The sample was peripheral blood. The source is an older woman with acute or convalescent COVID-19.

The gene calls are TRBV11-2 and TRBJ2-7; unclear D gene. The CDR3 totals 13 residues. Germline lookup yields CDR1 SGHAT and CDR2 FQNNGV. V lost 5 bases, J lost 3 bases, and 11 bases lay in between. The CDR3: CASSKSDVYEQYF. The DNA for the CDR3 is TGTGCCAGCAGCAAAAGCGACGTCTACGAGCAGTACTTC.

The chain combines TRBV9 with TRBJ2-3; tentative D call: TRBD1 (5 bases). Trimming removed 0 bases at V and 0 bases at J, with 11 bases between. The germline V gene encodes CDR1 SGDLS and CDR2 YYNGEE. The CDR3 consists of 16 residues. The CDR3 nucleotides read TGTGCCAGCAGCGTAGTAAACAGGAGAAGCACAGATACGCAGTATTTT. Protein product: CASSVVNRRSTDTQYF.

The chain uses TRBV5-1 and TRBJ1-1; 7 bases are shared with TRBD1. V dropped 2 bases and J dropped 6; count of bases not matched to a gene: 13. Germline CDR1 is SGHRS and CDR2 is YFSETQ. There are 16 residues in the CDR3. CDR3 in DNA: TGCGCCAGCAGCTTTCTATCAGGGGGTAGAGGGTCTGAAGCTTTCTTT. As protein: CASSFLSGGRGSEAFF.

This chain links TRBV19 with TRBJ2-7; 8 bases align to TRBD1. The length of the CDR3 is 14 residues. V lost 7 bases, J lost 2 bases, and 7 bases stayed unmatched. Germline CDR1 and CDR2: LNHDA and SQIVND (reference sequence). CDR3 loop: CASTATGVTYEQYF. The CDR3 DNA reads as TGTGCCAGTACCGCGACAGGGGTAACCTACGAGCAGTACTTC.

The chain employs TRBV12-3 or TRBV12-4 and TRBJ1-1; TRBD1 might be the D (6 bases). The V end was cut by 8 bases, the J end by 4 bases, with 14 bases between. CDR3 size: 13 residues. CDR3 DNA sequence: TGTGCCAGCCGGGGGGGCGTTGCCACTGAAGCTTTCTTT. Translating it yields CASRGGVATEAFF.

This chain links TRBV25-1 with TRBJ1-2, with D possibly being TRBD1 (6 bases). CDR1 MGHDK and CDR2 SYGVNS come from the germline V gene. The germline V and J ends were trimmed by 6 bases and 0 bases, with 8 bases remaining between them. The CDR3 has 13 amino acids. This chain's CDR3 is CASRDSANYGYTF. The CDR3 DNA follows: TGTGCCAGCAGGGACAGTGCTAACTATGGCTACACCTTC.

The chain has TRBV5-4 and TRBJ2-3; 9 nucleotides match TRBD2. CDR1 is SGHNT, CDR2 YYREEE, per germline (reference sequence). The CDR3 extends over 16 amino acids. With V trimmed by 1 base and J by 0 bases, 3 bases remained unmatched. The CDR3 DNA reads TGTGCCAGCAGCTTGTTAGCGGGGGCTAGCACAGATACGCAGTATTTT. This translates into CASSLLAGASTDTQYF.

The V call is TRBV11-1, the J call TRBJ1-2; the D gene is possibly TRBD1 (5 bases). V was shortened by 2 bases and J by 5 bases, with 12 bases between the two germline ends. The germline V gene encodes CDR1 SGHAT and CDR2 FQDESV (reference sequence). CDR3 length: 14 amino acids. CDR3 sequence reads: CASSLSPTEYGYTF. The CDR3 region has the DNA TGTGCCAGCAGCTTAAGCCCGACAGAATATGGCTACACCTTC. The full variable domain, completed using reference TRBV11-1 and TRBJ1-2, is EAEVAQSPRYKITEKSQAVAFWCDPISGHATLYWYRQILGQGPELLVQFQDESVVDDSQLPKDRFSAERLKGVDSTLKIQPAELGDSAMYLCASSLSPTEYGYTFGSGTRLTVV.

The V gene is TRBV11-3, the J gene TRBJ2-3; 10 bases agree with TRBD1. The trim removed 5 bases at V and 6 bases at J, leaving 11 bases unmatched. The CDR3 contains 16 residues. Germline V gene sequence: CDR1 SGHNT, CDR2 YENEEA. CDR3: CASSPGTGVPFDTQYF. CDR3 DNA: TGTGCCAGCAGCCCAGGGACAGGGGTTCCCTTTGATACGCAGTATTTT.

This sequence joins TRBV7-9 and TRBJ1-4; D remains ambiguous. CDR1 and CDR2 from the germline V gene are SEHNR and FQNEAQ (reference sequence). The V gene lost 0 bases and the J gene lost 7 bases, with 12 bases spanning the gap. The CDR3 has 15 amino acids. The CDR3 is CASSLATPVSEKLFF. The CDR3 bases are TGTGCCAGCAGCTTAGCGACTCCAGTAAGTGAAAAACTGTTTTTT.

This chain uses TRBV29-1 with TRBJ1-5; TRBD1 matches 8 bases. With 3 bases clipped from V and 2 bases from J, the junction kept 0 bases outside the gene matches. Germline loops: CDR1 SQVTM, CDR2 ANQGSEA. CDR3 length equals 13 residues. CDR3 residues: CSVETGGNQPQHF. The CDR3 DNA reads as TGCAGCGTTGAGACAGGGGGCAATCAGCCCCAGCATTTT.

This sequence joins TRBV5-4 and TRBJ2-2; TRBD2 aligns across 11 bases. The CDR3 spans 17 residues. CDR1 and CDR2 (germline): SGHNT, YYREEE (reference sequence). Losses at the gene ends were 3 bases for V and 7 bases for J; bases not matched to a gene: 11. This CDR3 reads CASSSQLAGAGGGELFF. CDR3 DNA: TGTGCCAGCAGCTCTCAACTAGCGGGAGCCGGGGGCGGGGAGCTGTTTTTT.

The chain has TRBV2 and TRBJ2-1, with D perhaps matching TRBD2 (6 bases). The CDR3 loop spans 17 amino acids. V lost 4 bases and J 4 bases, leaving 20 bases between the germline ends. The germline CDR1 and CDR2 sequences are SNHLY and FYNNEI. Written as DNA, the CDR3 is TGTGCCAGCAGTGTCCTATCCTTGGGTAGCGGTTACAATGAGCAGTTCTTC. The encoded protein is CASSVLSLGSGYNEQFF. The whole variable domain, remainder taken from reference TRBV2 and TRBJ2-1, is EPEVTQTPSHQVTQMGQEVILRCVPISNHLYFYWYRQILGQKVEFLVSFYNNEISEKSEIFDDQFSVERPDGSNFTLKIRSTKLEDSAMYFCASSVLSLGSGYNEQFFGPGTRLTVL.

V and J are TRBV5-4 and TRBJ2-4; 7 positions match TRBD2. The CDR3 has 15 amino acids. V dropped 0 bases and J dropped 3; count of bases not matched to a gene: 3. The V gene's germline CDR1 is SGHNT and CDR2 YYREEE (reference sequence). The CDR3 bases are TGTGCCAGCAGCTTGGCCATAGCGGGCAAAAACATTCAGTACTTC. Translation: CASSLAIAGKNIQYF.

DNA for the CDR3: TGTGCCTGGAGTGTAGATGGGCCTCGATACTCTGGCTACACCTTC. Encoded protein: CAWSVDGPRYSGYTF. This rearrangement joins TRBV30 to TRBJ1-2; D ambiguous. The germline V gene encodes CDR1 GTSNPN and CDR2 SVGIG (reference sequence). This CDR3 is built from 15 residues. Trimming cost V 0 bases and J 7 bases, with 18 bases left between them.

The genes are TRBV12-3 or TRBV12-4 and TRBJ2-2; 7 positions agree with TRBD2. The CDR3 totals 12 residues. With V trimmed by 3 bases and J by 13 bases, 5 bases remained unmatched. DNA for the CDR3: TGTGCCAGCAGTTTGGGCGGGGGTGTGCTGTTTTTT. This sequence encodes CASSLGGGVLFF.

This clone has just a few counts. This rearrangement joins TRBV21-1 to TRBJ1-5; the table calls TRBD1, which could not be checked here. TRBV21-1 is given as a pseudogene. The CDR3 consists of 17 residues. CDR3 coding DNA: TGTGCCAGCAGCAAAGGGGTATCGGTGGTGACAAGCCAGCCCCAGCATTTT. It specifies CASSKGVSVVTSQPQHF.

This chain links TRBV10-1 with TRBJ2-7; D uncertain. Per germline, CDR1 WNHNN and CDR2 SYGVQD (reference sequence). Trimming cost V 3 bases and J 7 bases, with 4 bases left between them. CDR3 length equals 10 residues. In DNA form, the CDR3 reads TGCGCCAGCAGTGAATATGAGCAGTACTTC. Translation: CASSEYEQYF.

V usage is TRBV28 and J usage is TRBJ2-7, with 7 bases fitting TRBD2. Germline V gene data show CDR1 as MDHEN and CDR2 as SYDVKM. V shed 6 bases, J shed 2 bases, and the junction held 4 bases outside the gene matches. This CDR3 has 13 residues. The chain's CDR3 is CASRGGSTYEQYF. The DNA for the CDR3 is TGTGCCAGCAGGGGCGGGAGCACCTACGAGCAGTACTTC.

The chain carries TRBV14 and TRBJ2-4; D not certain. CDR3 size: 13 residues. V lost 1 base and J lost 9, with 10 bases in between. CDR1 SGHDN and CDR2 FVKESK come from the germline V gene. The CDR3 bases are TGTGCCAGCAGCCAAGCGCAGGAAGGCATTCAGTACTTC. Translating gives CASSQAQEGIQYF.

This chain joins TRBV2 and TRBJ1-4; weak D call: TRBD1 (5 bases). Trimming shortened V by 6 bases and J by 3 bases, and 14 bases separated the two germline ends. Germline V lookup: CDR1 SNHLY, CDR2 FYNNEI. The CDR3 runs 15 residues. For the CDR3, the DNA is TGTGCCAGCAGGCCCTATGGGGCACCTAATGAAAAACTGTTTTTT. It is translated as CASRPYGAPNEKLFF.

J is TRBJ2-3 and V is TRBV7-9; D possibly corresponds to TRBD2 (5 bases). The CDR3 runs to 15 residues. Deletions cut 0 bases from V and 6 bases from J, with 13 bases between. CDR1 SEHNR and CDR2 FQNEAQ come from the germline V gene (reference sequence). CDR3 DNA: TGTGCCAGCAGCTTAGCGGGAGTGCTCGCGGATACGCAGTATTTT. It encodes CASSLAGVLADTQYF.

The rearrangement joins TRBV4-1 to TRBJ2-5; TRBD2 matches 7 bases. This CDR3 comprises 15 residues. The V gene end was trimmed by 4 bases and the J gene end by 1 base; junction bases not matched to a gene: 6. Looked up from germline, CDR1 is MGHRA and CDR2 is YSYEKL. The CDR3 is CASSPGLRLQETQYF. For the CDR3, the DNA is TGCGCCAGCAGCCCGGGACTAAGACTCCAAGAGACCCAGTACTTC.

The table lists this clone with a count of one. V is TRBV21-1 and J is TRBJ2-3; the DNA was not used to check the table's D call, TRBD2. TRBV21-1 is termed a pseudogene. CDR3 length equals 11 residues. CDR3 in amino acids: CASSLVDTQYF. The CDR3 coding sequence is TGTGCCAGCAGTTTAGTGGATACGCAGTATTTT.

CDR3 sequence (DNA): TGTGCCAGCAGCCTTTGGACAGGGAATAGAGTAAGTGGCTACACCTTC. It yields the protein CASSLWTGNRVSGYTF. The V call is TRBV7-2, the J call TRBJ1-2, with TRBD1 matching over 8 bases. The germline gives CDR1 SGHTA, CDR2 FQGNSA. The CDR3 has 16 amino acids. V trimming: 5 bases; J trimming: 7 bases; junction bases outside the gene matches: 15. Full variable domain (remainder filled in from reference TRBV7-2 and TRBJ1-2): GAGVSQSPSNKVTEKGKDVELRCDPISGHTALYWYRQSLGQGLEFLIYFQGNSAPDKSGLPSDRFSAERTGGSVSTLTIQRTQQEDSAVYLCASSLWTGNRVSGYTFGSGTRLTVV.